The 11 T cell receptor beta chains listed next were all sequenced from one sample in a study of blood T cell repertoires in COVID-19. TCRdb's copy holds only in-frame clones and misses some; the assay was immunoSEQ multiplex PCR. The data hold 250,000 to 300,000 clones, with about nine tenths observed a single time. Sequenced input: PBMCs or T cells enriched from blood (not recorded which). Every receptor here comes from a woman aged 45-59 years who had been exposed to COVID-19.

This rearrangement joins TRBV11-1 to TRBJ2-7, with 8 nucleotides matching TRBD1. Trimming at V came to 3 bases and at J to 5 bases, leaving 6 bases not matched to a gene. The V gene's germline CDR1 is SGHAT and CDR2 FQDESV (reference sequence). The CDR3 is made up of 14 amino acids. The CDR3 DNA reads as TGTGCCAGCAGCTTGGACAGGGTCAGCCACGAGCAGTACTTC. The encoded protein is CASSLDRVSHEQYF.

Here the CDR3 DNA reads TGCGCCAGCAGCTTGAACACGGGTACAGATACGCAGTATTTT. This codes for CASSLNTGTDTQYF. The rearrangement joins TRBV5-1 to TRBJ2-3; D call uncertain. Germline assignment: CDR1 SGHRS and CDR2 YFSETQ. Trimming took off 1 base at V and 3 bases at J, with 9 bases between the two ends. The CDR3 spans 14 residues. The whole variable domain, filled in from reference TRBV5-1 and TRBJ2-3, reads KAGVTQTPRYLIKTRGQQVTLSCSPISGHRSVSWYQQTPGQGLQFLFEYFSETQRNKGNFPGRFSGRQFSNSRSEMNVSTLELGDSALYLCASSLNTGTDTQYFGPGTRLTVL.

CDR3 sequence: CASSPLGGPNSNQPQHF. In DNA form, the CDR3 reads TGTGCCAGCTCACCACTAGGAGGACCCAATAGCAATCAGCCCCAGCATTTT. The chain joins TRBV18 to TRBJ1-5; no clear D gene. Trimming took off 1 base at V and 0 bases at J, with 13 bases between the two ends. The CDR3 totals 17 residues. Germline V gives CDR1 KGHSH, CDR2 LQKENI.

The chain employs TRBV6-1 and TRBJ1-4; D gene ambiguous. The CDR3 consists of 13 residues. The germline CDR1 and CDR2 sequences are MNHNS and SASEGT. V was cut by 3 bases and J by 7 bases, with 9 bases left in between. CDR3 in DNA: TGTGCCAGCAGTGAGTTGAGCGGTGAAAAACTGTTTTTT. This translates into CASSELSGEKLFF.

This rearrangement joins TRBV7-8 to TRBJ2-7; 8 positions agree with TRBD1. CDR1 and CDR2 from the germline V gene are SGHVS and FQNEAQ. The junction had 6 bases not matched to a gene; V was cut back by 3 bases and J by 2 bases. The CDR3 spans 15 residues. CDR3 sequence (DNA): TGTGCCAGCAGCTTGCCGGGACAGGTAGCCTACGAGCAGTACTTC. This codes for CASSLPGQVAYEQYF.

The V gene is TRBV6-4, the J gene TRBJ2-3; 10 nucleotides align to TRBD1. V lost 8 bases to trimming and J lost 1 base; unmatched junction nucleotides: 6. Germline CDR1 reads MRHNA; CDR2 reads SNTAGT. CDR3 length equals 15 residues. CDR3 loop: CASSIGTGGTDTQYF. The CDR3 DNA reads TGTGCCAGCTCCATCGGGACAGGGGGCACAGATACGCAGTATTTT.

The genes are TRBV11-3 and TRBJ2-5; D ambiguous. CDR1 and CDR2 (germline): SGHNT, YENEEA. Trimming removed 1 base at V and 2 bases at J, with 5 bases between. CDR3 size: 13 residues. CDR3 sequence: CASSLAPQETQYF. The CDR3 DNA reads TGTGCCAGCAGCTTAGCCCCTCAAGAGACCCAGTACTTC. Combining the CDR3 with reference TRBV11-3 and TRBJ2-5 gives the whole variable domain EAGVVQSPRYKIIEKKQPVAFWCNPISGHNTLYWYLQNLGQGPELLIRYENEEAVDDSQLPKDRFSAERLKGVDSTLKIQPAELGDSAVYLCASSLAPQETQYFGPGTRLLVL.

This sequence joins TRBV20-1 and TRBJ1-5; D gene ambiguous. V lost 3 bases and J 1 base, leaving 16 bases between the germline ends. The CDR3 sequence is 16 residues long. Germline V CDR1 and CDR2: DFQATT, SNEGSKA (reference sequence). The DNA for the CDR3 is TGCAGTGCTAGTGTAGGAGGGAGCGACAGCAATCAGCCCCAGCATTTT. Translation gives CSASVGGSDSNQPQHF.

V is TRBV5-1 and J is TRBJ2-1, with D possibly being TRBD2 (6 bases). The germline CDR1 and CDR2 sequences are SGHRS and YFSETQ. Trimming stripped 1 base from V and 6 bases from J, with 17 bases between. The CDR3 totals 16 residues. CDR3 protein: CASSLLGGYASNEQFF. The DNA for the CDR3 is TGCGCCAGCAGCTTGTTGGGGGGTTATGCCTCCAATGAGCAGTTCTTC.

The CDR3 is CASSSDRGVYNEQFF. The CDR3 DNA reads TGTGCCAGCAGCTCGGACAGGGGAGTATACAATGAGCAGTTCTTC. This chain connects TRBV3-1 (or the pseudogene TRBV3-2) to TRBJ2-1; TRBD1 matches 9 bases. CDR1 is LGHDT, CDR2 YNNKEL, per germline (reference sequence). The CDR3 extends over 15 amino acids. V lost 5 bases to trimming and J lost 4 bases; unmatched junction nucleotides: 6.

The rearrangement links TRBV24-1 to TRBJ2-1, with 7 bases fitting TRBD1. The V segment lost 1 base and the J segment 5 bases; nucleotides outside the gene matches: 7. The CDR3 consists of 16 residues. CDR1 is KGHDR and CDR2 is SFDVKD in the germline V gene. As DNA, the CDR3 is TGTGCCACCAGTGATTTACGTTCTACAGGGGACAATGAGCAGTTCTTC. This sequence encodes CATSDLRSTGDNEQFF.